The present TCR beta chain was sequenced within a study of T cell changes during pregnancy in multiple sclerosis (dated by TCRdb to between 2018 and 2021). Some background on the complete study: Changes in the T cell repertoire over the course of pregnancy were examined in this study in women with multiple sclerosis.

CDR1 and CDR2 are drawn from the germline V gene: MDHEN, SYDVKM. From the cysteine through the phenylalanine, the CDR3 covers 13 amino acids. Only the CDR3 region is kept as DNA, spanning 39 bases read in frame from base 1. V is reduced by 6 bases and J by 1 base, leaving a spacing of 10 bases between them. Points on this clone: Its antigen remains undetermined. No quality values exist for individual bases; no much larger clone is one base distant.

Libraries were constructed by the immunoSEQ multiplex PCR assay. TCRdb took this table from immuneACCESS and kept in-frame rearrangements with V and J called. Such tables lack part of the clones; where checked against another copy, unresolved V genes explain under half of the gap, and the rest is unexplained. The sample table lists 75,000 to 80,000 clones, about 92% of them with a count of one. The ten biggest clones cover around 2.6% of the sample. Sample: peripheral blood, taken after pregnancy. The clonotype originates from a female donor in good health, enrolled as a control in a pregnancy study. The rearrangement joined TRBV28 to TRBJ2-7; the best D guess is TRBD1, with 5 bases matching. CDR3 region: CASSTAGSYEQYF. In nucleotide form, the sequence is TGTGCCAGCAGCACCGCAGGGTCCTACGAGCAGTACTTC.